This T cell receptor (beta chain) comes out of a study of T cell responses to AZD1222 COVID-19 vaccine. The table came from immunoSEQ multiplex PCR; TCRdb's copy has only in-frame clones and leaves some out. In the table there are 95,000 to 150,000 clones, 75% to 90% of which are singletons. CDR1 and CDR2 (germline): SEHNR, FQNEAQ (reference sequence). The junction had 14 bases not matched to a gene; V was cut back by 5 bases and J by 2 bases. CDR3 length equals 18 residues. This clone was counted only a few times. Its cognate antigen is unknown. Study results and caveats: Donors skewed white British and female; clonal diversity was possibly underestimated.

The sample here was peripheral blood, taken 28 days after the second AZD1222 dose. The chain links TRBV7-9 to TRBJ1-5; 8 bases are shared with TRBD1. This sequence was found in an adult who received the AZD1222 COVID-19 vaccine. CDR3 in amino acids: CASSTGTAQGGGNQPQHF. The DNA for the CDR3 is TGTGCCAGCAGCACCGGGACAGCACAGGGGGGCGGCAATCAGCCCCAGCATTTT. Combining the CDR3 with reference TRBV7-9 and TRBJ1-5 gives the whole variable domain DTGVSQNPRHKITKRGQNVTFRCDPISEHNRLYWYRQTLGQGPEFLTYFQNEAQLEKSRLLSDRFSAERPKGSFSTLEIQRTEQGDSAMYLCASSTGTAQGGGNQPQHFGDGTRLSIL.